These T cell receptor beta chains were read from a single sample in a study of T cells after yellow fever vaccination. TCRdb re-analysed the 5' RACE reads in MiXCR, keeping a single row per CDR3 protein. The data contain some 52,000 distinct CDR3 sequences, 5% to 8.5% of them singletons. This sample comprised CD8+ T cells not binding an NS4B(214-222) dextramer, sorted from PBMCs, obtained about 41 days after the first yellow fever vaccination. These receptors came from a man aged 18 to 29 who received the YFV17D yellow fever vaccine. The CDR3 runs from the conserved cysteine through the conserved F or W. D genes are given only for firm matches. The size of a clone is reported for some rows only, either as once, few or many, or as a class for expanded clones.

TRBJ1-6 many TRBV5-1 NA TGCGCCAGCAGCCGGAATGGGGAATTCTATAATTCACCCCTCCACTTT CASSRNGEFYNSPLHF
TRBJ1-1 NA TRBV7-2 NA TGTGCCAGCAGCTCCGAAACAGGGATCCACACTGAAGCTTTCTTT CASSSETGIHTEAFF
TRBJ2-7 many TRBV27 NA TGTGCCAGCGGCCAGGGTTGGTCCTACGAGCAGTACTTC CASGQGWSYEQYF
TRBJ2-3 many TRBV7-2 NA TGTGCCAGCAGCCTTCCGGGATCCACAGATACGCAGTATTTT CASSLPGSTDTQYF
TRBJ2-1 NA TRBV4-3 TRBD1 TGCGCCAGCAGCCCAGGGACAGGGGGTAATGAGCAGTTCTTC CASSPGTGGNEQFF
TRBJ2-2 many TRBV24-1 TRBD1 TGTGCCACCGAAGGACAGGTCTACACCGGGGAGCTGTTTTTT CATEGQVYTGELFF
TRBJ2-1 few TRBV20-1 TRBD2 TGCAGTGCTAGAGATAGGGGACTAGCGGGGGCCCCCAATGAGCAGTTCTTC CSARDRGLAGAPNEQFF
TRBJ2-5 few TRBV7-2 TRBD2 TGTGCCAGCAGCTCATTAGCGGGGGGACCCCAAGAGACCCAGTACTTC CASSSLAGGPQETQYF
TRBJ1-1 NA TRBV9 NA TGTGCCAGCAGCGTAGGGGGGGACACTGAAGCTTTCTTT CASSVGGDTEAFF
TRBJ2-5 many TRBV7-7 NA TGTGCTAGCAGCTTAGAGCCAGGGACCCAAGAGACACAGTACTTC CASSLEPGTQETQYF
TRBJ2-1 many TRBV7-3 TRBD1 TGTGCCAGCAGCCGGACAGGGGATGAGCAGTTCTTC CASSRTGDEQFF
TRBJ1-1 many TRBV4-1 NA TGCGCCAGCAGCCCCCAGGGAAGAAACACTGAAGCTTTCTTT CASSPQGRNTEAFF
TRBJ2-3 many TRBV20-1 TRBD2 TGCAGTGCTAGAATAGCGGGGGGGGCAGTAGATACGCAGTATTTT CSARIAGGAVDTQYF
TRBJ2-3 few TRBV29-1 TRBD2 TGCAGCGTTGAAGACCCAACGACTAGCGGGGGCACAGATACGCAGTATTTT CSVEDPTTSGGTDTQYF
TRBJ2-2 few TRBV21-1 NA TGTGCCAGCAGCAAAGACGGGCTCGGGGCGCGGGTACCCGGGGAGCTGTTTTTT CASSKDGLGARVPGELFF
TRBJ2-1 few TRBV4-2 TRBD2 TGTGCCAGCAGCCAAGAACTAGCGGCTAGCTCCTACAATGAGCAGTTCTTC CASSQELAASSYNEQFF
TRBJ2-7 NA TRBV7-2 NA TGTGCCAGCAGCTTAGGATCCTACGAGCAGTACTTC CASSLGSYEQYF
TRBJ2-3 NA TRBV2 NA TGTGCCGCCGAACAGGGATTCCCTGATACGCAGTATTTT CAAEQGFPDTQYF
TRBJ2-7 few TRBV4-3 NA TGCGCCAGCAGCCAAGCGAACGGACAGTACGAGCAGTACTTC CASSQANGQYEQYF
TRBJ2-5 many TRBV11-2 TRBD2 TGTGCCAGCAGCGTTGGACTAGCGGGGGTCCCTAAATACCAAGAGACCCAGTACTTC CASSVGLAGVPKYQETQYF
TRBJ2-7 many TRBV15 NA TGTGCCACCAGCAGAGGTTCTCAACCAAGCTACGAGCAGTACTTC CATSRGSQPSYEQYF
TRBJ2-1 many TRBV5-1 TRBD2 TGCGCCAGCAGCTTGGCCAGACTAGCTGCTAACAATGAGCAGTTCTTC CASSLARLAANNEQFF